This T cell receptor beta chain was identified in a study of vaccination effects on CD4 cells after COVID-19. Looking at the study overall: Vaccine administered to participants consisted of two doses of either BNT162b2 or mRNA-1273. Study-level points and caveats: Clones from infection and from vaccination both contracted markedly late after vaccination.

With respect to this clone: Its antigen remains unidentified.

V gave up 3 bases and J gave up 4 bases; unmatched junction bases: 9. CDR1 is SGHDN and CDR2 is FVKESK in the germline V gene. The CDR3 has 16 amino acids. Clones were sequenced by immunoSEQ multiplex PCR, and TCRdb holds only the in-frame ones, with some missing. Among about 70,000 clones listed, about four fifths were seen once. Expansion with viral peptide pools was applied to antigen-specific CD4+ T cells by the ViraFEST assay prior to sequencing. It was after approximately 10 days of culture that CD4+ T cells were isolated. Each vaccine recipient was nucleocapsid antibody negative and had no prior SARS-CoV-2 infection. Wells of around 2 million PBMC each were grown with approximately 10 IU/ml IL-2 and approximately 9.5 ug/ml peptides. Cultures had half their medium replaced with IL-2 medium on days 3 and 7.

The starting material was CD4+ T cells from PBMCs cultured with SARS-CoV-2 spike peptides, obtained before COVID-19 vaccination. The chain uses TRBV14 and TRBJ2-3; 8 bases map to TRBD1. This clonotype was sampled from a human donor who received a COVID-19 vaccine. The CDR3 protein is CASSHRTGTYADTQYF. CDR3 nucleotide sequence: TGTGCCAGCAGCCACCGGACAGGGACTTACGCAGATACGCAGTATTTT.